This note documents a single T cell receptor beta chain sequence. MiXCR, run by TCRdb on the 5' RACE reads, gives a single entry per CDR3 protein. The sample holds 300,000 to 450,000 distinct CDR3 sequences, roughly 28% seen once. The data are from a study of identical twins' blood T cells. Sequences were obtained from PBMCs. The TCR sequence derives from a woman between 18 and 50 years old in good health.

Here the CDR3 reads CASSTIGQPNTEAFF. DNA for the CDR3: TGCGCCAGCAGCACCATCGGGCAGCCGAACACTGAAGCTTTCTTT. The chain joins TRBV5-1 to TRBJ1-1, with no clear D. Germline V lookup: CDR1 SGHRS, CDR2 YFSETQ. Trimming cost V 4 bases and J 1 base, with 14 bases left between them. CDR3 length equals 15 residues.